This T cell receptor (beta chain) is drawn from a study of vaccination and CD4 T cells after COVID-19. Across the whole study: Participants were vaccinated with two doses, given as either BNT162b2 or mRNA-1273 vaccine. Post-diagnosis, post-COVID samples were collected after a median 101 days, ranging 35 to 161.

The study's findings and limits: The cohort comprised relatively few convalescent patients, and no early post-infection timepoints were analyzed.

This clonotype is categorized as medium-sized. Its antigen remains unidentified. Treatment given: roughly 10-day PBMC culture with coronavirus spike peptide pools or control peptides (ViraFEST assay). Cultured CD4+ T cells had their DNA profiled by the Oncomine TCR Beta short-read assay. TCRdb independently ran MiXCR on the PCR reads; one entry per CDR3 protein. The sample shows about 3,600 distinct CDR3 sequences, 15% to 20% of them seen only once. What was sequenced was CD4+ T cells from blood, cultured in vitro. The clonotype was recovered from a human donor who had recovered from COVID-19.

DNA of the CDR3: TGTGCCACCAGCAGAGATCAAGCGTTACAAGAGACCCAGTACTTC. This gives the protein CATSRDQALQETQYF. The rearrangement uses TRBV15 and TRBJ2-5; D is uncertain. V lost 0 bases, J lost 2 bases, and 10 bases lay in between. The CDR3 totals 15 residues. Looked up from germline, CDR1 is LNHNV and CDR2 is YYDKDF (reference sequence).